This record looks at one TCR beta chain sequence and its context. The data stem from a study of technical replicates of blood from a few donors. Produced via immunoSEQ multiplex PCR; TCRdb's table is partial and in-frame only. The table shows 55,000 to 80,000 clones, with nearly 98% occurring only once. Losses at the gene ends were 5 bases for V and 2 bases for J; bases not matched to a gene: 6. CDR1 is PRHDT, CDR2 FYEKMQ, per germline (reference sequence). This CDR3 contains 14 residues. The sample comprised T cells isolated from PBMCs. This sequence originates from a human donor in good health. The chain is built from TRBV13 and TRBJ2-7; 7 bases are shared with TRBD2. The CDR3 sequence: CASSPRLATYEQYF. The DNA of the CDR3 is TGTGCCAGCAGCCCAAGACTAGCCACCTACGAGCAGTACTTC.